This entry lists 17 T cell receptor beta chains sequenced from one sample in a study of CD8+CD57+ T cells in acquired aplastic anemia. Investigators profiled TCR beta VDJ and CDR3 from genomic DNA template. TCRdb fed the reads into MiXCR, producing one record per CDR3 protein. This sample yields around 430,000 distinct CDR3 sequences, of which approximately 32% are seen a single time; roughly 0.89% belongs to the top ten. Patients selected for sequencing had displayed CD8+CD57+ cell expansion by flow cytometry. The source material was sorted CD4+, CD8+, or CD8+CD57+ T cells (not recorded which) from PBMCs. These receptors came from a human donor with aplastic anemia.

The chain couples TRBV6-2 or TRBV6-3 to TRBJ2-2; TRBD1 matches at 7 bases. The CDR3 has 16 amino acids. Germline loops: CDR1 MNHEY, CDR2 SVGEGT. The trim removed 5 bases at V and 5 bases at J, leaving 11 bases unmatched. CDR3 nucleotide sequence: TGTGCCAGCAGTCCCGTTCGAGGGGGCAGTACCGGGGAGCTGTTTTTT. It specifies CASSPVRGGSTGELFF.

This clonotype was recorded many times. The V and J genes are TRBV10-3 and TRBJ1-3; D perhaps matches TRBD1 (6 bases). Germline V gene data show CDR1 as ENHRY and CDR2 as SYGVKD. The CDR3 sequence is 15 residues long. V lost 9 bases to trimming and J lost 2 bases, with 17 bases between them. CDR3 in amino acids: CAIQSSGGPGNTIYF. The CDR3 nucleotides read TGTGCCATTCAGAGCAGTGGGGGCCCTGGAAACACCATATATTTT.

V and J are TRBV10-2 and TRBJ2-7; 16 bases align to TRBD2. The CDR3 contains 17 residues. The trim removed 2 bases at V and 3 bases at J, leaving 4 bases unmatched. Germline loops: CDR1 WSHSY, CDR2 SAAADI. The CDR3 DNA follows: TGCGCCAGCAGTGAGCCGGGACTAGCGGGGGGGGACTACGAGCAGTACTTC. Translating gives CASSEPGLAGGDYEQYF.

To note about this clonotype: A much larger clone differs by one base, so this may be a read error. This chain uses TRBV7-2 with TRBJ2-7; D is possibly TRBD1 (6 bases). The germline V gene encodes CDR1 SGHTA and CDR2 FQGNSA. This CDR3 comprises 17 residues. The CDR3 DNA reads TGTGCCGGCAGCTTAGCGCCTCCAGGGGTGGGGTCCTACGAGCAGTACTTC. The encoded protein is CAGSLAPPGVGSYEQYF.

Many counts were recorded for this clonotype. This chain uses TRBV10-2 with TRBJ2-7, with 7 bases lining up with TRBD1. J was trimmed by 3 bases and V by 5 bases; bases with no gene match: 7. The CDR3 loop spans 14 amino acids. Germline lookup yields CDR1 WSHSY and CDR2 SAAADI. DNA for the CDR3: TGCGCCAGCAGTCAGAGGACAGGTTTCTACGAGCAGTACTTC. Amino acids: CASSQRTGFYEQYF.

V and J are TRBV4-2 and TRBJ2-3; TRBD2 matches at 9 bases. The CDR3 has 16 amino acids. Germline CDR1 is LGHNA and CDR2 is YNFKEQ. The junction had 12 bases not matched to a gene; V was cut back by 5 bases and J by 6 bases. CDR3 sequence (DNA): TGTGCCAGCAGCAGACTTCAGGCGGGAGGGAAGGATACGCAGTATTTT. Its protein is CASSRLQAGGKDTQYF.

This chain joins TRBV5-4 and TRBJ2-3; the match to TRBD2 covers 9 bases. From germline, CDR1 is SGHNT and CDR2 YYREEE (reference sequence). The CDR3 length is 16 residues. Trimming removed 3 bases from V and 3 bases from J; junction bases left unmatched: 8. CDR3 in amino acids: CASSSPGLASTDTQYF. In DNA form, the CDR3 reads TGTGCCAGCAGCTCCCCGGGACTAGCCAGTACAGATACGCAGTATTTT.

For this clonotype: Just one base apart from a much larger clone, this may be a read error. The CDR3 protein is CASSSSGTGGGHNHGYTF. For the CDR3, the DNA is TGTGCCAGCAGCTCGAGCGGGACAGGGGGAGGACATAACCATGGCTACACCTTC. This chain uses TRBV7-3 with TRBJ1-2; 11 bases match TRBD1. Germline assignment: CDR1 SGHTA and CDR2 FQGTGA. CDR3 length: 18 amino acids. Supplemented by reference TRBV7-3 and TRBJ1-2, the full variable domain reads GAGVSQTPSNKVTEKGKYVELRCDPISGHTALYWYRQSLGQGPEFLIYFQGTGAADDSGLPNDRFFAVRPEGSVSTLKIQRTERGDSAVYLCASSSSGTGGGHNHGYTFGSGTRLTVV.

With respect to this clonotype: Just one base apart from a much larger clone, this may be a read error. This chain links TRBV29-1 with TRBJ1-5; D gene uncertain. The CDR3 is 12 amino acids. Germline loops: CDR1 SQVTM, CDR2 ANQGSEA. DNA for the CDR3: TGCAGCGCCGTGGGCCCCAATCAGCCCCAGCGTTTT. It translates to CSAVGPNQPQRF. The variable domain in full, with the rest retrieved from reference TRBV29-1 and TRBJ1-5, is SAVISQKPSRDICQRGTSLTIQCQVDSQVTMMFWYRQQPGQSLTLIATANQGSEATYESGFVIDKFPISRPNLTFSTLTVSNMSPEDSSIYLCSAVGPNQPQRFGDGTRLSIL.

This clonotype has a handful of counts. The V and J genes are TRBV7-9 and TRBJ2-7, with D perhaps matching TRBD1 (6 bases). The germline gives CDR1 SEHNR, CDR2 FQNEAQ (reference sequence). CDR3 size: 15 residues. V lost 2 bases and J 4 bases, leaving 15 bases between the germline ends. CDR3 region: CASSLTRDKAYEQYF. The CDR3 nucleotides read TGTGCCAGCAGCTTAACTAGGGACAAGGCTTACGAGCAGTACTTC.

This clonotype came up once. The chain uses TRBV29-1 and TRBJ2-5; 7 bases match TRBD2. The CDR3 contains 12 residues. V lost 2 bases and J lost 3; bases outside the gene matches: 0. Germline V gene data show CDR1 as SQVTM and CDR2 as ANQGSEA. CDR3 residues: CSVELAEETQYF. Written as DNA, the CDR3 is TGCAGCGTTGAACTAGCGGAAGAGACCCAGTACTTC.

The chain combines TRBV24-1 with TRBJ1-2, with unresolved D. The germline CDR1 and CDR2 sequences are KGHDR and SFDVKD. V was cut by 4 bases and J by 8 bases, with 10 bases left in between. The CDR3 is 12 amino acids. The CDR3 reads CATSEPGGGYTF. The CDR3, as DNA: TGTGCCACCAGTGAGCCGGGCGGAGGCTACACCTTC.

This clonotype has at least ten counts. J is TRBJ2-5 and V is TRBV7-3, with D maybe TRBD2 (6 bases). V was trimmed by 6 bases and J by 1 base, leaving 9 bases between them. Looked up from germline, CDR1 is SGHTA and CDR2 is FQGTGA. The CDR3 is 13 amino acids. The CDR3 sequence: CASSRESQETQYF. CDR3 nucleotide sequence: TGTGCCAGCAGTCGGGAGTCCCAAGAGACCCAGTACTTC.

The chain carries TRBV12-3 or TRBV12-4 and TRBJ1-6; no firm D call. The CDR3 runs to 16 residues. The V end lost 5 bases, the J end lost 0 bases, and 11 bases lay between the germline ends. This CDR3 reads CASSGPGSSYNSPLHF. CDR3 nucleotides: TGTGCCAGCAGTGGCCCTGGGAGCTCCTATAATTCACCCCTCCACTTT.

The chain joins TRBV9 to TRBJ2-1; TRBD1 matches at 10 bases. The CDR3 length is 17 residues. Germline CDR1 reads SGDLS; CDR2 reads YYNGEE. Unmatched junction bases numbered 16, after V lost 4 bases and J lost 9 bases. The CDR3 sequence: CASSTPPGQGFLSEQFF. The DNA for the CDR3 is TGTGCCAGCAGCACACCTCCGGGACAGGGGTTTCTGTCTGAGCAGTTCTTC.

This clonotype was counted ten times or more. The CDR3 DNA reads TGTGCCACCAGTGACTCCGGGACAGGGGCATCCAATGAGCAGTTCTTC. This sequence encodes CATSDSGTGASNEQFF. V is TRBV24-1 and J is TRBJ2-1; 10 bases are a match to TRBD1. Germline V CDR1 and CDR2: KGHDR, SFDVKD. CDR3 length: 16 amino acids. With V trimmed by 4 bases and J by 6 bases, 8 bases remained unmatched.

The chain carries TRBV20-1 and TRBJ2-3; the D is unclear. Trimming left V 1 base short and J 0 bases short, with 8 bases between. From germline, CDR1 is DFQATT and CDR2 SNEGSKA (reference sequence). The CDR3 has 14 amino acids. CDR3 in DNA: TGCAGTGCTAGAGGCGGAATAAGCACAGATACGCAGTATTTT. Protein sequence: CSARGGISTDTQYF.